This is a list of T cell receptor beta chains from one sample in a study of PD-1 blockade in classical Hodgkin lymphoma. The repertoire was sequenced with immunoSEQ multiplex PCR; TCRdb's copy has only in-frame clones and lacks some. The table shows about 30,000 clones, with approximately 93% occurring only once. Sequenced input: peripheral blood mononuclear cells (PBMCs). These receptors were obtained from a human donor with classical Hodgkin lymphoma. Each CDR3 is given with its conserved first and last residue. Fields, in order: D gene, V gene, CDR3 length, J gene, clone size, CDR3 protein, CDR3 DNA. The D gene is left open where the match is weak. Only some rows state a clone size, as once, few, many or a class for expanded clones.

.,TRBV29-1,13,TRBJ1-1,.,CSVEDALNTEAFF,TGCAGCGTTGAGGACGCCTTGAACACTGAAGCTTTCTTT
.,TRBV19,13,TRBJ2-5,once,CASSLGTQETQYF,TGTGCCAGTAGCTTAGGGACTCAAGAGACCCAGTACTTC
.,TRBV25-1,12,TRBJ2-3,.,CATFDLLDTQYF,TGTGCCACTTTTGACCTCCTCGATACGCAGTATTTT
.,TRBV4-2,16,TRBJ2-1,few,CASSQSAGTVYNEQFF,TGTGCCAGCAGCCAAAGCGCGGGGACAGTATACAATGAGCAGTTCTTC
.,TRBV5-6,14,TRBJ1-5,.,CASSFGRTIQPQHF,TGTGCCAGCAGCTTCGGCAGAACAATTCAGCCCCAGCATTTT
.,TRBV6-9,12,TRBJ2-7,.,CASSAFTYEQYF,TGTGCCAGCAGTGCCTTTACCTACGAGCAGTACTTC
TRBD1,TRBV18,15,TRBJ1-2,.,CASSPYGQDVYGYTF,TGTGCCAGCTCACCATACGGACAGGACGTATATGGCTACACCTTC
.,TRBV7-2,15,TRBJ2-5,.,CASSLELRIQETQYF,TGTGCCAGCAGCTTAGAGTTGAGGATCCAAGAGACCCAGTACTTC
TRBD1,TRBV7-6,16,TRBJ1-4,.,CASSSPRGLGNEKLFF,TGTGCCAGCAGCTCCCCCAGGGGGCTAGGAAATGAAAAACTGTTTTTT
TRBD1,TRBV7-9,14,TRBJ2-5,.,CASSTGTGYETQYF,TGTGCCAGCAGCACCGGGACAGGGTATGAGACCCAGTACTTC
.,TRBV4-3,15,TRBJ2-5,medium-sized,CASSPQSGPALTQYF,TGCGCCAGCAGCCCCCAGTCTGGTCCAGCATTGACCCAGTACTTC
TRBD1,TRBV6-1,12,TRBJ1-2,.,CASSRDSYGYTF,TGTGCCAGCAGTCGGGACAGCTATGGCTACACCTTC
TRBD2,TRBV5-1,17,TRBJ2-7,.,CASSLVSGTRLPYEQYF,TGCGCCAGCAGCTTGGTCTCCGGGACTAGACTACCCTACGAGCAGTACTTC
.,TRBV28,15,TRBJ1-5,few,CASSLAGVSNQPQHF,TGTGCCAGCAGTTTGGCCGGGGTTAGCAATCAGCCCCAGCATTTT
.,TRBV6-1,12,TRBJ1-1,.,CASGRINTEAFF,TGTGCCAGCGGCAGAATCAACACTGAAGCTTTCTTT
TRBD2,TRBV5-4,15,TRBJ2-7,.,CASSTLAGGYYEQYF,TGTGCCAGCAGCACCCTAGCGGGAGGTTACTACGAGCAGTACTTC
.,TRBV30,14,TRBJ2-2,.,CAWSVLRVGGELFF,TGTGCCTGGAGTGTACTGCGGGTCGGCGGGGAGCTGTTTTTT
.,TRBV28,16,TRBJ2-1,.,CASREPLVEPYNEQFF,TGTGCCAGCAGGGAGCCACTAGTTGAACCCTACAATGAGCAGTTCTTC
TRBD2,TRBV27,14,TRBJ2-1,.,CASSLSGRGNEQFF,TGTGCCAGCAGTTTATCCGGGAGGGGGAATGAGCAGTTCTTC
.,TRBV5-6,17,TRBJ2-2,.,CASSLRSAGANTGELFF,TGTGCCAGCAGCTTGAGGTCGGCGGGTGCGAACACCGGGGAGCTGTTTTTT
.,TRBV28,15,TRBJ1-1,.,CASSPNGALNTEAFF,TGTGCCAGCAGCCCAAACGGAGCCCTCAACACTGAAGCTTTCTTT
.,TRBV5-1,16,TRBJ2-7,.,CASSLEGSGLSYEQYF,TGCGCCAGCAGCTTGGAAGGTAGCGGACTATCCTACGAGCAGTACTTC
.,TRBV5-1,14,TRBJ1-1,.,CASSLAYDAIEAFF,TGCGCCAGCAGCTTGGCATACGATGCAATTGAAGCTTTCTTT
.,TRBV6-5,15,TRBJ2-7,.,CASSYARDSTYEQYF,TGTGCCAGCAGTTACGCGCGGGACAGCACCTACGAGCAGTACTTC
TRBD1,TRBV5-1,16,TRBJ1-1,once,CASSLGQGASNTEAFF,TGCGCCAGCAGCTTGGGGCAGGGGGCTTCTAACACTGAAGCTTTCTTT
TRBD1,TRBV18,15,TRBJ2-5,.,CASSPAGTGQETQYF,TGTGCCAGCTCACCGGCCGGGACAGGCCAAGAGACCCAGTACTTC
TRBD2,TRBV5-1,19,TRBJ2-3,.,CASSFLSQTGTSDTDTQYF,TGCGCCAGCAGCTTTTTGAGCCAAACAGGGACTAGTGACACAGATACGCAGTATTTT
.,TRBV27,13,TRBJ2-3,.,CASKDAGVHTQYF,TGTGCCAGTAAGGATGCTGGTGTTCATACGCAGTATTTT
.,TRBV5-1,13,TRBJ1-2,.,CASKRADNYGYTF,TGCGCCAGCAAGCGAGCAGACAACTATGGCTACACCTTC
TRBD2,TRBV19,14,TRBJ2-1,.,CASSRGLAEDQQFF,TGTGCCAGTAGTCGCGGACTAGCGGAGGACCAGCAGTTCTTC
TRBD1,TRBV29-1,14,TRBJ1-6,.,CSAGTGGPGSPLHF,TGCAGCGCCGGGACAGGGGGCCCTGGTTCACCCCTCCACTTT
.,TRBV10-3,13,TRBJ2-7,.,CAISDLNSYEQYF,TGTGCCATCAGTGACTTAAACTCCTACGAGCAGTACTTC
TRBD1,TRBV7-6,15,TRBJ2-5,.,CASSDGQGVWETQYF,TGTGCCAGCAGCGACGGACAGGGAGTATGGGAGACCCAGTACTTC
.,TRBV6-5,15,TRBJ1-5,.,CASSSPRGVGQPQHF,TGTGCCAGCAGTTCCCCCCGGGGTGTTGGTCAGCCCCAGCATTTT
TRBD1,TRBV7-2,14,TRBJ2-1,once,CASSLLPTGVPQFF,TGTGCCAGCAGCTTACTACCAACAGGGGTACCACAGTTCTTC
.,TRBV5-4,12,TRBJ1-1,few,CASSLYGGEAFF,TGTGCCAGCAGCTTATATGGAGGTGAAGCTTTCTTT
TRBD1,TRBV15,15,TRBJ1-5,.,CATSIGQVGDQPQHF,TGTGCCACCAGCATTGGACAGGTGGGGGATCAGCCCCAGCATTTT
.,TRBV28,13,TRBJ1-5,.,CASSKNRNQPQHF,TGTGCCAGCAGTAAAAACAGGAATCAGCCCCAGCATTTT
.,TRBV5-5,15,TRBJ1-1,.,CASSLGIGMNTEAFF,TGTGCCAGCAGCTTGGGTATAGGGATGAACACTGAAGCTTTCTTT
.,TRBV28,13,TRBJ1-2,.,CASSGGLEFGYTF,TGTGCCAGCAGTGGGGGGCTAGAGTTTGGCTACACCTTC
.,TRBV7-2,13,TRBJ2-1,.,CASSLRLSTEQFF,TGTGCCAGCAGCTTGAGACTCTCTACAGAGCAGTTCTTC
.,TRBV7-2,15,TRBJ1-3,.,CASSLETLSGNTIYF,TGTGCCAGCAGCTTAGAAACTCTCTCTGGAAACACCATATATTTT